This T cell receptor (beta chain) was profiled in a study of blood T cell repertoires in COVID-19. Overall study context: Material from acute and convalescent COVID-19 was sourced from the United States, Italy and Spain. T cells, B-cell-depleted T cells, or PBMCs supplied cDNA or gDNA.

In the authors' methods: Reference gene primer amplification yielded estimated nucleated cell counts. Some clones are missing from TCRdb's copy, which holds only in-frame ones; the method was immunoSEQ multiplex PCR. V, J and clone size reflect that table, while D and trimming were determined from the DNA. The sample carries over 200,000 clones, around 83% recorded once. CDR3 length: 15 residues. Germline CDR1 is SGHRS and CDR2 is YFSETQ. V was cut by 7 bases and J by 0 bases, with 16 bases left in between. The V call is TRBV5-1, the J call TRBJ1-1; D unresolved. The sequence came from a man at least 80 years old with acute or convalescent COVID-19. The sequencing input was peripheral blood. In nucleotides, the CDR3 is TGCGCCAGCGGGCCATTGACGGGGATGAACACTGAAGCTTTCTTT. As protein: CASGPLTGMNTEAFF.